This TCR beta chain was sequenced for a study of cytomegalovirus exposure and HLA in healthy donors. About the study: According to later analysis, the same platform produced the 100 to 150 validation and over 600 first-cohort repertoires. General observations from the study: Reported performance of the classifier showed diagnosis of cytomegalovirus status with high specificity and sensitivity.

This CDR3 contains 14 residues. Germline values: CDR1 LNHDA, CDR2 SQIVND (reference sequence). Trimming left V 3 bases short and J 1 base short, with 10 bases between. Assay: immunoSEQ multiplex PCR; the TCRdb copy retains only in-frame clones and omits some. Among some 250,000 clones, roughly 90% were seen once, and the ten largest hold 0.35% to 0.45%. A remark on this clone: Antigen unknown.

V gene TRBV19 combines with J gene TRBJ2-7; D ambiguous. The material sequenced was PBMCs. The TCR comes from a woman under 30 in good health and CMV-seronegative. DNA of the CDR3: TGTGCCAGTAGTATTCAAGCCTCTTCCTACGAGCAGTACTTC. Protein: CASSIQASSYEQYF.